The 25 T cell receptor beta chains listed next were all sequenced from one sample in a study of blood T cell repertoires in COVID-19. Here immunoSEQ multiplex PCR was the method, and the copy in TCRdb shows in-frame clones only, minus some. The sample carries 100,000 or so clones, around 81% recorded once. Sequencing input: peripheral blood. Receptors originate from an elderly man with acute or convalescent COVID-19.

In DNA form, the CDR3 reads TGTGCCAGCAGTCGCCTACAGGGGGCAGGGCAGCCCCAGCATTTT. Encoded protein: CASSRLQGAGQPQHF. V is TRBV27 and J is TRBJ1-5, with TRBD1 identical over 9 bases. The CDR3 runs 15 residues. The V gene's germline CDR1 is MNHEY and CDR2 SMNVEV (reference sequence). J gave up 7 bases and V 5 bases, and 9 bases lay outside the gene matches.

The rearrangement links TRBV24-1 to TRBJ2-7; D might be TRBD2 (6 bases). V lost 5 bases, J lost 7 bases, and 8 bases lay in between. There are 11 residues in the CDR3. CDR1 and CDR2 (germline): KGHDR, SFDVKD. The CDR3 protein is CATSGGREQYF. The CDR3 coding sequence is TGTGCCACCAGTGGGGGGAGGGAGCAGTACTTC.

As DNA, the CDR3 is TGTGCCAGCAGTTACGCCTATGAGAATGAGCAGTTCTTC. Translation gives CASSYAYENEQFF. The chain recombines TRBV6-5 with TRBJ2-1; D unresolved. The V gene's germline CDR1 is MNHEY and CDR2 SVGAGI. Trimming shortened V by 2 bases and J by 7 bases, and 9 bases separated the two germline ends. The CDR3 length is 13 residues.

The chain carries TRBV29-1 and TRBJ2-3; TRBD2 matches at 8 bases. V lost 0 bases, J lost 6 bases, and 5 bases stayed unmatched. The CDR3 totals 14 residues. Germline V lookup: CDR1 SQVTM, CDR2 ANQGSEA. The CDR3 loop is CSVEDPAGEDTQYF. CDR3 sequence (DNA): TGCAGCGTTGAAGACCCAGCGGGAGAGGATACGCAGTATTTT.

This rearrangement joins TRBV6-2 or TRBV6-3 to TRBJ2-1; D ambiguous. The germline gives CDR1 MNHEY, CDR2 SVGEGT. The CDR3 is made up of 13 amino acids. The ends were cut back, 2 bases at V and 12 bases at J, with 14 bases in the middle. Here the CDR3 reads CASSYISYLGQFF. CDR3 coding DNA: TGTGCCAGCAGTTACATAAGCTACCTAGGGCAGTTCTTC.

V is TRBV10-2 and J is TRBJ1-2, with a weak D call TRBD1 (5 bases). CDR3 size: 14 residues. Germline CDR1 and CDR2: WSHSY and SAAADI. The V and J ends lost 4 bases and 4 bases respectively, with 13 bases between them. CDR3 amino acids: CASSVGQGTYGYTF. The CDR3 coding sequence is TGCGCCAGCAGTGTTGGGCAGGGAACCTATGGCTACACCTTC.

This clone was seen once. The chain uses TRBV5-1 and TRBJ2-5; TRBD1 is a possible D gene (6 bases). This CDR3 spans 14 amino acids. The germline V and J ends were trimmed by 0 bases and 4 bases, with 10 bases remaining between them. CDR1 is SGHRS and CDR2 is YFSETQ in the germline V gene. CDR3: CASSLEGVRETQYF. The DNA for the CDR3 is TGCGCCAGCAGCTTGGAGGGGGTTAGAGAGACCCAGTACTTC.

The chain links TRBV11-2 to TRBJ2-7; maybe TRBD2 (5 bases). This CDR3 has 13 amino acids. Trimming pared 5 bases from V and 4 bases from J, leaving 12 bases between. The V gene's germline CDR1 is SGHAT and CDR2 FQNNGV. The CDR3 sequence: CASSRTTGYEQYF. The CDR3 DNA sequence: TGTGCCAGCAGCCGTACCACGGGGTACGAGCAGTACTTC.

This clone was counted only a few times. The chain joins TRBV11-3 to TRBJ2-2; D ambiguous. The CDR3 is made up of 17 amino acids. Germline V gives CDR1 SGHNT, CDR2 YENEEA. V was pared by 0 bases and J by 4 bases, with 15 bases between. Written as DNA, the CDR3 is TGTGCCAGCAGCTTAGACGGCGGATCAGACGGCACCGGGGAGCTGTTTTTT. Its translation: CASSLDGGSDGTGELFF.

This clone was counted only a few times. The V call is TRBV9, the J call TRBJ2-2, with 7 bases matching TRBD2. Germline CDR1 SGDLS, CDR2 YYNGEE. The CDR3 totals 15 residues. V was pared by 0 bases and J by 7 bases, with 6 bases of the junction left unmatched. Written as DNA, the CDR3 is TGTGCCAGCAGCGTAGGGCAGCGGGAAATCGGGGAGCTGTTTTTT. It encodes CASSVGQREIGELFF.

The V gene is TRBV3-1 (or the pseudogene TRBV3-2), the J gene TRBJ1-3; maybe TRBD1 (6 bases). V was clipped by 0 bases and J by 2 bases, with 8 bases between them. Germline V gene sequence: CDR1 LGHDT, CDR2 YNNKEL (reference sequence). This CDR3 is 15 amino acids long. The CDR3 region has the DNA TGTGCCAGCAGCCAAGATCCAGGGGCTGGAAACACCATATATTTT. Translated, it gives CASSQDPGAGNTIYF.

This chain connects TRBV5-1 to TRBJ2-2; TRBD1 aligns across 7 bases. The CDR3 totals 17 residues. Germline assignment: CDR1 SGHRS and CDR2 YFSETQ. V lost 0 bases to trimming and J lost 4 bases; unmatched junction nucleotides: 9. This CDR3 reads CASSLEYRGFSTGELFF. The CDR3 DNA reads as TGCGCCAGCAGCTTGGAATACAGGGGTTTTAGCACCGGGGAGCTGTTTTTT.

This chain links TRBV28 with TRBJ2-3, with D tentatively TRBD2 (6 bases). From germline, CDR1 is MDHEN and CDR2 SYDVKM. The CDR3 has 15 amino acids. Trimming took 2 bases from V and 0 from J, leaving 9 bases between them. This CDR3 reads CASSLVGGSTDTQYF. In DNA, the CDR3 is TGTGCCAGCAGTTTAGTGGGAGGAAGCACAGATACGCAGTATTTT.

This rearrangement joins TRBV18 to TRBJ1-2; D might be TRBD1 (5 bases). The CDR3 has 14 amino acids. The V gene lost 3 bases and the J gene lost 0 bases, with 8 bases spanning the gap. Germline CDR1 is KGHSH and CDR2 is LQKENI. As DNA, the CDR3 is TGTGCCAGCTCACCTCAGGGCTCTAACTATGGCTACACCTTC. Amino acid sequence: CASSPQGSNYGYTF. The complete variable domain, with remaining parts taken from reference TRBV18 and TRBJ1-2, reads NAGVMQNPRHLVRRRGQEARLRCSPMKGHSHVYWYRQLPEEGLKFMVYLQKENIIDESGMPKERFSAEFPKEGPSILRIQQVVRGDSAAYFCASSPQGSNYGYTFGSGTRLTVV.

This clone occurred once. The genes are TRBV4-3 and TRBJ2-7, with 7 bases identical to TRBD1. Germline CDR1 is LGHNA and CDR2 is YSLEER. The ends lost 4 bases at V and 6 bases at J; junction bases unmatched: 12. The CDR3 extends over 15 amino acids. The CDR3 is CASSRTDRAGGEQYF. CDR3 bases: TGCGCCAGCAGCCGTACCGACAGGGCAGGGGGCGAGCAGTACTTC.

This rearrangement joins TRBV7-9 to TRBJ1-1; D gene unclear. Germline-derived CDR1 and CDR2 are SEHNR and FQNEAQ (reference sequence). V gave up 1 base and J gave up 7 bases, with 7 bases separating them. This CDR3 has 12 residues. The CDR3 nucleotides read TGTGCCAGCAGCTTAGAAGTCGGTGAAGCTTTCTTT. Residues: CASSLEVGEAFF.

The chain combines TRBV11-3 with TRBJ2-1; 11 positions agree with TRBD1. The germline V gene encodes CDR1 SGHNT and CDR2 YENEEA. This CDR3 comprises 16 residues. V lost 0 bases and J lost 8; bases outside the gene matches: 6. This chain's CDR3 is CASSLEGTGGLDEQFF. CDR3 nucleotides: TGTGCCAGCAGCTTAGAAGGGACAGGGGGTCTAGATGAGCAGTTCTTC.

This clone was detected a few times. The chain carries TRBV6-5 and TRBJ2-6; D may be TRBD1 (5 bases). CDR1 is MNHEY, CDR2 SVGAGI, per germline. This CDR3 region has 14 residues. V lost 4 bases, J lost 2 bases, and 6 bases lay in between. CDR3 bases: TGTGCCAGCAGTTCGACAGCTGGGGCCAACGTCCTGACTTTC. Translation: CASSSTAGANVLTF.

V is TRBV19 and J is TRBJ1-5; D is undetermined. The length of the CDR3 is 14 residues. Germline loops: CDR1 LNHDA, CDR2 SQIVND (reference sequence). V gave up 1 base and J gave up 9 bases, with 13 bases separating them. The DNA of the CDR3 is TGTGCCAGTAGTATAGTACCGGGGAGCGGGCCCCAGCATTTT. Translation: CASSIVPGSGPQHF.

The chain recombines TRBV28 with TRBJ1-1, with D perhaps matching TRBD1 (5 bases). This CDR3 comprises 15 residues. V lost 5 bases and J lost 2, with 15 bases in between. Germline loops: CDR1 MDHEN, CDR2 SYDVKM. CDR3: CASSPHARGNTEAFF. The DNA of the CDR3 is TGTGCCAGCAGTCCCCACGCAAGGGGTAACACTGAAGCTTTCTTT.

The chain is built from TRBV27 and TRBJ1-2; the D is unclear. Germline V gene lookup returns CDR1 MNHEY and CDR2 SMNVEV (reference sequence). The CDR3 spans 14 residues. Trimming pared 0 bases from V and 10 bases from J, leaving 15 bases between. CDR3 amino acids: CASSLSFYLGDYTF. For the CDR3, the DNA is TGTGCCAGCAGTTTATCCTTTTATCTGGGAGACTACACCTTC.

This clone showed up just a few times. The rearrangement links TRBV5-4 to TRBJ2-5, with 9 bases identical to TRBD2. With 4 bases clipped from V and 1 base from J, the junction kept 11 bases outside the gene matches. The CDR3 length is 17 residues. Germline loops: CDR1 SGHNT, CDR2 YYREEE (reference sequence). CDR3 sequence reads: CASSRGGGREGQETQYF. As DNA, the CDR3 is TGTGCCAGCAGCCGCGGTGGAGGGCGGGAGGGCCAAGAGACCCAGTACTTC.

The rearrangement uses TRBV7-3 and TRBJ2-2, with D unresolved. V dropped 2 bases and J dropped 0 bases, with 7 bases sitting between them. The length of the CDR3 is 15 residues. Germline assignment: CDR1 SGHTA and CDR2 FQGTGA. CDR3 residues: CASSLFPTNTGELFF. CDR3 in DNA: TGTGCCAGCAGCTTATTCCCTACGAACACCGGGGAGCTGTTTTTT. Supplemented by reference TRBV7-3 and TRBJ2-2, the full variable domain reads GAGVSQTPSNKVTEKGKYVELRCDPISGHTALYWYRQSLGQGPEFLIYFQGTGAADDSGLPNDRFFAVRPEGSVSTLKIQRTERGDSAVYLCASSLFPTNTGELFFGEGSRLTVL.

The chain recombines TRBV7-2 with TRBJ2-4; D remains unclear. Trimming removed 0 bases at V and 0 bases at J, with 9 bases between. The CDR3 has 16 residues. Germline CDR1 and CDR2: SGHTA and FQGNSA. The DNA for the CDR3 is TGTGCCAGCAGCTTAGCGGAGACTTCAGCCAAAAACATTCAGTACTTC. It translates to CASSLAETSAKNIQYF.

This rearrangement joins TRBV28 to TRBJ1-1; 9 bases agree with TRBD1. Germline-derived CDR1 and CDR2 are MDHEN and SYDVKM. The CDR3 totals 13 residues. The V gene end was trimmed by 8 bases and the J gene end by 10 bases; junction bases not matched to a gene: 11. This chain's CDR3 is CASGAGQGGGAFF. The CDR3 DNA is TGTGCCAGCGGTGCGGGACAGGGCGGGGGAGCTTTCTTT. The complete variable domain, with remaining parts taken from reference TRBV28 and TRBJ1-1, reads DVKVTQSSRYLVKRTGEKVFLECVQDMDHENMFWYRQDPGLGLRLIYFSYDVKMKEKGDIPEGYSVSREKKERFSLILESASTNQTSMYLCASGAGQGGGAFFGQGTRLTVV.